One and the same sample provided the 22 T cell receptor beta chains below, sequenced in a study of CD8 T cells in ankylosing spondylitis. The antigens for these receptors are not known. Via MiXCR, TCRdb re-called the 5' RACE reads, giving one row per CDR3 protein. The sample lists a few hundred thousand distinct CDR3 sequences; 10% to 15% were seen once. Findings and limits, study-wide: Seemingly characteristic of ankylosing spondylitis blood was a TCR beta motif consisting of under 10 highly homologous variants.

The specimen sequenced was blood, either unsorted or a sorted T cell fraction (not recorded which). Receptors were obtained from a male donor with ankylosing spondylitis.

Ten or more counts support this clonotype. This sequence joins TRBV5-1 and TRBJ1-5; D not resolved. V gave up 3 bases and J gave up 0 bases, with 7 bases separating them. The CDR3 contains 14 residues. The germline gives CDR1 SGHRS, CDR2 YFSETQ. In DNA form, the CDR3 reads TGCGCCAGCAGCTCGGGAATTAGCAATCAGCCCCAGCATTTT. Its translation is CASSSGISNQPQHF.

Ten or more counts support this clonotype. The chain uses TRBV5-1 and TRBJ1-1, with no clear D. The V end lost 6 bases, the J end lost 4 bases, and 13 bases lay between the germline ends. Germline CDR1 and CDR2: SGHRS and YFSETQ. The CDR3 covers 13 residues. For the CDR3, the DNA is TGCGCCAGCACCTTCGTAGAGGGCACTGAAGCTTTCTTT. It translates to CASTFVEGTEAFF.

The V gene is TRBV27, the J gene TRBJ2-7, with 9 bases matching TRBD2. With V trimmed by 6 bases and J by 2 bases, 8 bases remained unmatched. The CDR3 is made up of 15 amino acids. Germline V gene data show CDR1 as MNHEY and CDR2 as SMNVEV (reference sequence). The CDR3, as DNA: TGTGCCAGCAGCCCCACTAGCGGGTGGACCTACGAGCAGTACTTC. Translation: CASSPTSGWTYEQYF.

In this sample, this clonotype turned up a few times. The V and J genes are TRBV5-1 and TRBJ1-1; D gene uncertain. Germline values: CDR1 SGHRS, CDR2 YFSETQ. Trimming took 4 bases from V and 0 from J, leaving 22 bases between them. This CDR3 spans 18 amino acids. The CDR3 region is CASSKEEYSEPMNTEAFF. The CDR3 DNA reads TGCGCCAGCAGCAAGGAGGAATATTCGGAACCGATGAACACTGAAGCTTTCTTT.

The chain couples TRBV19 to TRBJ1-1, with D unclear. Germline CDR1 and CDR2: LNHDA and SQIVND (reference sequence). CDR3 length equals 13 residues. V gave up 8 bases and J gave up 3 bases, with 13 bases separating them. In DNA form, the CDR3 reads TGTGCCAGTCACGACAAGGCTGACACTGAAGCTTTCTTT. Its protein is CASHDKADTEAFF.

There are a few counts of this clonotype. CDR3 DNA sequence: TGCGCCAGCAGCCAAGTGACTGCCAAAAACATTCAGTACTTC. Translating gives CASSQVTAKNIQYF. The rearrangement links TRBV4-1 to TRBJ2-4, with no clear D. CDR3 length: 14 residues. Germline CDR1 reads MGHRA; CDR2 reads YSYEKL. V lost 1 base, J lost 1 base, and 5 bases lay in between.

This chain connects TRBV24-1 to TRBJ1-3; D possibly corresponds to TRBD1 (6 bases). From germline, CDR1 is KGHDR and CDR2 SFDVKD. Deletions cut 8 bases from V and 8 bases from J, with 27 bases between. The CDR3 spans 17 residues. CDR3 in DNA: TGTGCCACCATCACTCCTGGACAGACTTTAGGCTTGGACACCATATATTTT. It specifies CATITPGQTLGLDTIYF.

This clonotype was detected a few times. The chain employs TRBV18 and TRBJ2-3; 7 nucleotides line up with TRBD2. CDR1 is KGHSH, CDR2 LQKENI, per germline. The V gene end was trimmed by 0 bases and the J gene end by 6 bases; junction bases not matched to a gene: 0. The length of the CDR3 is 13 residues. CDR3 sequence: CASSPPSGDTQYF. Written as DNA, the CDR3 is TGTGCCAGCTCACCACCTAGCGGGGATACGCAGTATTTT.

This clonotype was seen ten or more times. DNA for the CDR3: TGTGCCAGCAGCCTTGGGATGAACACTGAAGCTTTCTTT. This translates into CASSLGMNTEAFF. V gene TRBV7-2 combines with J gene TRBJ1-1, with D unresolved. CDR1 is SGHTA and CDR2 is FQGNSA in the germline V gene. The germline V and J ends were trimmed by 5 bases and 0 bases, with 7 bases remaining between them. The CDR3 extends over 13 amino acids.

This clonotype has more than one count but fewer than ten. This CDR3 reads CAISEIAGGPTEQFF. The CDR3 DNA reads TGTGCCATCAGTGAGATAGCGGGAGGGCCGACTGAGCAGTTCTTC. The rearrangement uses TRBV10-3 and TRBJ2-1; 11 bases match TRBD2. With 2 bases clipped from V and 9 bases from J, the junction kept 6 bases outside the gene matches. Germline-derived CDR1 and CDR2 are ENHRY and SYGVKD. The CDR3 loop spans 15 amino acids.

This clonotype was picked up a small number of times. The chain has TRBV7-9 and TRBJ2-5; D is uncertain. V lost 5 bases, J lost 6 bases, and 10 bases lay in between. In germline, CDR1 is SEHNR, CDR2 FQNEAQ (reference sequence). This CDR3 has 12 residues. The CDR3 DNA is TGTGCCAGCAGCCTAGGACGCCAGACCCAGTACTTC. It yields the protein CASSLGRQTQYF.

The chain recombines TRBV5-1 with TRBJ2-3; 7 bases fit TRBD1. Germline CDR1 reads SGHRS; CDR2 reads YFSETQ. Trimming took 4 bases from V and 2 from J; bases not matched to a gene: 4. There are 14 residues in the CDR3. CDR3 in amino acids: CASSEDRNTDTQYF. CDR3 DNA sequence: TGCGCCAGCAGCGAGGACAGGAACACAGATACGCAGTATTTT.

This clonotype was seen only a few times. This chain connects TRBV9 to TRBJ2-1; possible D gene TRBD1, 5 bases. The germline CDR1 and CDR2 sequences are SGDLS and YYNGEE. Deletions cut 0 bases from V and 9 bases from J, with 10 bases between. The length of the CDR3 is 13 residues. The CDR3 DNA is TGTGCCAGCAGCGTAGCCCCTAGGGGTGAGCAGTTCTTC. This codes for CASSVAPRGEQFF.

V gene TRBV7-9 combines with J gene TRBJ2-4, with D perhaps TRBD2 (6 bases). The CDR3 extends over 14 amino acids. CDR1 is SEHNR, CDR2 FQNEAQ, per germline (reference sequence). V was cut by 3 bases and J by 8 bases, with 14 bases left in between. As DNA, the CDR3 is TGTGCCAGCAGCTTCCAGAATTGGGAGGACATTCAGTACTTC. It specifies CASSFQNWEDIQYF. Using reference TRBV7-9 and TRBJ2-4 for the parts outside the CDR3, the full variable domain is DTGVSQNPRHKITKRGQNVTFRCDPISEHNRLYWYRQTLGQGPEFLTYFQNEAQLEKSRLLSDRFSAERPKGSFSTLEIQRTEQGDSAMYLCASSFQNWEDIQYFGAGTRLSVL.

This clonotype occurred a few times. The rearrangement joins TRBV6-2 or TRBV6-3 to TRBJ2-2, with TRBD1 matching 8 bases. Germline-derived CDR1 and CDR2 are MNHEY and SVGEGT. The J segment lost 5 bases and the V segment lost 4 bases, leaving 6 bases of the junction unmatched. This CDR3 has 15 amino acids. CDR3 region: CASSSPRTGTGELFF. The CDR3 DNA reads as TGTGCCAGCAGTTCCCCAAGGACAGGGACCGGGGAGCTGTTTTTT.

This clonotype was observed a few times. J is TRBJ2-1 and V is TRBV11-1, with 9 bases aligning to TRBD1. Germline V gives CDR1 SGHAT, CDR2 FQDESV (reference sequence). This CDR3 has 18 residues. Trimming at V came to 4 bases and at J to 9 bases, leaving 19 bases not matched to a gene. DNA of the CDR3: TGTGCCAGCAGCTCAATCCGTTGGTGGGACAGGGAAATAGTTGAGCAGTTCTTC. It is translated as CASSSIRWWDREIVEQFF.

This clonotype was recorded at least ten times. V and J are TRBV20-1 and TRBJ1-5, with a tentative D call TRBD1 (5 bases). This CDR3 has 16 residues. The germline CDR1 and CDR2 sequences are DFQATT and SNEGSKA (reference sequence). V gave up 5 bases and J gave up 2 bases, with 19 bases separating them. CDR3 protein: CSAEGKGPWGNQPQHF. In DNA, the CDR3 is TGCAGTGCTGAGGGGAAAGGGCCCTGGGGCAATCAGCCCCAGCATTTT.

This rearrangement joins TRBV10-3 to TRBJ1-3; 8 bases map to TRBD1. Per germline, CDR1 ENHRY and CDR2 SYGVKD. CDR3 length: 16 amino acids. The V segment lost 0 bases and the J segment 0 bases; nucleotides outside the gene matches: 1. CDR3 in amino acids: CAISESGQGSGNTIYF. The CDR3, as DNA: TGTGCCATCAGTGAGTCCGGACAGGGCTCTGGAAACACCATATATTTT.

This clonotype has only a few counts. The J gene is TRBJ2-1, the V gene TRBV11-3; D is unclear. This CDR3 comprises 15 residues. The germline gives CDR1 SGHNT, CDR2 YENEEA. V shed 0 bases and J shed 6 bases, with 12 bases lying between them. CDR3 region: CASSLDREVPNEQFF. CDR3 nucleotide sequence: TGTGCCAGCAGCTTAGATCGAGAAGTCCCCAATGAGCAGTTCTTC.

This clonotype was seen just once. The chain couples TRBV20-1 to TRBJ2-1; unclear D gene. V lost 0 bases and J lost 3, with 9 bases in between. Germline CDR1 is DFQATT and CDR2 is SNEGSKA (reference sequence). The CDR3 is made up of 14 amino acids. The CDR3 loop reads CSAREGGNYNEQFF. The CDR3 DNA follows: TGCAGTGCTAGAGAGGGCGGCAACTACAATGAGCAGTTCTTC.

In this sample, this clonotype turned up many times. The chain uses TRBV12-3 or TRBV12-4 and TRBJ1-4; D gene ambiguous. This CDR3 spans 12 amino acids. Trimming removed 4 bases from V and 11 bases from J, with 11 bases in between. The CDR3 DNA follows: TGTGCCAGCAGTTCAGAAGGACGCAAACTGTTTTTT. Translated: CASSSEGRKLFF.

V usage is TRBV18 and J usage is TRBJ2-3; D gene uncertain. Trimming shortened V by 3 bases and J by 6 bases, and 7 bases separated the two germline ends. CDR1 and CDR2 (germline): KGHSH, LQKENI. This CDR3 region has 12 residues. DNA of the CDR3: TGTGCCAGCTCACCTGCTTTCGATACGCAGTATTTT. It codes for CASSPAFDTQYF.